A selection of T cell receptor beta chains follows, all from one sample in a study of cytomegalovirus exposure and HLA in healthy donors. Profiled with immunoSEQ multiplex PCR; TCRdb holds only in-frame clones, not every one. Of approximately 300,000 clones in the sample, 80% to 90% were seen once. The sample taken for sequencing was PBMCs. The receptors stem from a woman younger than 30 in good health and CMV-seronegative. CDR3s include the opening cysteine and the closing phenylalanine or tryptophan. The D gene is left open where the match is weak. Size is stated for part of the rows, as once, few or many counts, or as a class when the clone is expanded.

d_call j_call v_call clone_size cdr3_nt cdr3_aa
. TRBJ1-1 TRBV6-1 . TGTGCCAGCAGTGAGCGACAGTACACTGAAGCTTTCTTT CASSERQYTEAFF
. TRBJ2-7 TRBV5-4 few TGTGCCAGCAGCTTAAGTTCCGGGAGTTCTTACGAGCAGTACTTC CASSLSSGSSYEQYF
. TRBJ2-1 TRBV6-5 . TGTGCCAGCAGTTACAGGACAGCCGTCAATGAGCAGTTCTTC CASSYRTAVNEQFF
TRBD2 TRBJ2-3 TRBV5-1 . TGCGCCAGCAGCTTGGCCGGACTAGCGGGAGAAGGCACAGATACGCAGTATTTT CASSLAGLAGEGTDTQYF
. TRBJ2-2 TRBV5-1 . TGCGCCAGCAGCTTGGGGCAGGGCCACCCCGGGGAGCTGTTTTTT CASSLGQGHPGELFF
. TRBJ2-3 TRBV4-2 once TGTGCCAGCAGCCTCCAAGGGGGAGGGATCACAGATACGCAGTATTTT CASSLQGGGITDTQYF
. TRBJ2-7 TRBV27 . TGTGCCAGCAGGGCCCGCACCACCTACGAGCAGTACTTC CASRARTTYEQYF
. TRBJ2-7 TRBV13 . TGTGCCAGCAGCTTAGGGGGAGGCTACTCCTACGAGCAGTACTTC CASSLGGGYSYEQYF
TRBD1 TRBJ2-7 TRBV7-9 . TGTGCCAGCAGCCCGGGACAGGCTGGAAACGAGCAGTACTTC CASSPGQAGNEQYF
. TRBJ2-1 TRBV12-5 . TGTGCTAGTGGTTTGGTCGAGCGTGAGCAGTTCTTC CASGLVEREQFF
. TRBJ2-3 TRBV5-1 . TGCGCCAGCAGCTTGGGAGGGAGCGGAGATACGCAGTATTTT CASSLGGSGDTQYF
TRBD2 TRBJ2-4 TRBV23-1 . TGCGCCAGCAGTCAACCGAGACTAGCGGGCCTCTTCAAAAACATTCAGTACTTC CASSQPRLAGLFKNIQYF
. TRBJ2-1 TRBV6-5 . TGTGCCAGCAGCAGACTGAGTACATCCTACAATGAGCAGTTCTTC CASSRLSTSYNEQFF
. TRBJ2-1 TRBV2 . TGTGCCAGCAGACAGGACTCCTACAATGAGCAGTTCTTC CASRQDSYNEQFF
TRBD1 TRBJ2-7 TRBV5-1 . TGCGCCAGCAGCGGACAGGGAAAAGAGCAGTACTTC CASSGQGKEQYF
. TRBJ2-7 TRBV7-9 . TGTGCCAGCAGCTTAGGTTCAGCGGTCTACGAGCAGTACTTC CASSLGSAVYEQYF
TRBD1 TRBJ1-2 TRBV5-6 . TGTGCCAGCAGCTTCCGGGACAGGGGTAATGGCTACACCTTC CASSFRDRGNGYTF
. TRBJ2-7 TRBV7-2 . TGTGCCAGCAGCTTAGGGGCGGGTAGCTCCTACGAGCAGTACTTC CASSLGAGSSYEQYF
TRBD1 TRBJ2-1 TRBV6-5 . TGTGCCAGCAGTTACTCGAGAGACAGGGGGCAGTTCTTC CASSYSRDRGQFF
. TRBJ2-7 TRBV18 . TGTGCCAGCTCACTCCAGGGGACGGTTTGGTACGAGCAGTACTTC CASSLQGTVWYEQYF
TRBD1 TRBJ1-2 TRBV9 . TGTGCCAGCAGCGTAGCAACGTCCCGGGACAGGGACTATGGCTACACCTTC CASSVATSRDRDYGYTF
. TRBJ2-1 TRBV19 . TGTGCCAGTAGTTATCCGCGCCGAGGAAGCTCCTACAATGAGCAGTTCTTC CASSYPRRGSSYNEQFF
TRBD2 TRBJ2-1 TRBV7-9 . TGTGCCAGCAGCCCCACCCGTCTAGCGGCCTCCTACAATGAGCAGTTCTTC CASSPTRLAASYNEQFF
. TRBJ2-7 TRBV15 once TGTGCCACCAGCAGAGATCTTGGCGACTCCACCTACGAGCAGTACTTC CATSRDLGDSTYEQYF
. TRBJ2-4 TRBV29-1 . TGCAGCGTTGAAGGTAGCGAGGGAAACATTCAGTACTTC CSVEGSEGNIQYF
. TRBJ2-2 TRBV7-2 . TGTGCCAGCAGCTCGCGACAGACTAACACCGGGGAGCTGTTTTTT CASSSRQTNTGELFF
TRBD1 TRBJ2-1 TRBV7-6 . TGTGCCAGCAGTTCTGGACAGGGTAGACAGGAGCAGTTCTTC CASSSGQGRQEQFF
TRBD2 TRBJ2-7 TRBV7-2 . TGTGCCAGCAGCCCCCTAGCGGGCCCCACCTACGAGCAGTACTTC CASSPLAGPTYEQYF
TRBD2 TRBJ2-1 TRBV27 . TGTGCCAGCAGCACCCAGCGGGACCTTGACAATGAGCAGTTCTTC CASSTQRDLDNEQFF
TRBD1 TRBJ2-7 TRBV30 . TGTGCCTGGAGTCGACAGGGCCACGAGCAGTACTTC CAWSRQGHEQYF
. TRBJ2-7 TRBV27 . TGTGCCAGCAGTTTGTTTGGGGTAAGGGGCTCCTACGAGCAGTACTTC CASSLFGVRGSYEQYF
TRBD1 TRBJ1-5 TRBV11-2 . TGTGCCAGCAGCCCAGGGACAGGGCGGAGCAATCAGCCCCAGCATTTT CASSPGTGRSNQPQHF
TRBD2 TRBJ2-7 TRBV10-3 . TGTGCCATCAGTGATAGGCGGGAGGACGAGCAGTACTTC CAISDRREDEQYF
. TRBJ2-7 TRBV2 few TGTGCCAGCAGTGCAGGGTGGGGTGACGAGCAGTACTTC CASSAGWGDEQYF
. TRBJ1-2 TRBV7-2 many TGTGCCAGCAGCTTATCTCGACAGACCTCTAACTATGGCTACACCTTC CASSLSRQTSNYGYTF
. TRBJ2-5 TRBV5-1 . TGCGCCAGCAGGGGGCCAGAGCAAGAGACCCAGTACTTC CASRGPEQETQYF
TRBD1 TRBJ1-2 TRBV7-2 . TGTGCCAGCAGCCCCAGGGGGGTAGGCTATGGCTACACCTTC CASSPRGVGYGYTF
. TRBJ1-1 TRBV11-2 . TGTGCCAGCAGCTTAGTGTCGCCGATGAGGGCGAACACTGAAGCTTTCTTT CASSLVSPMRANTEAFF